The 18 T cell receptor beta chains reported below all come from one sample, sequenced in a study of cytomegalovirus exposure and HLA in healthy donors. Vbeta (60) and Jbeta (13) primers were used in the PCR. Profiled with immunoSEQ multiplex PCR; TCRdb holds only in-frame clones, not every one. This table holds under 150,000 clones, about a tenth found once. The source material was PBMCs. The receptors come from a male donor in good health and CMV-seronegative.

This clone turned up a few times. This sequence joins TRBV28 and TRBJ1-2; D is undetermined. The length of the CDR3 is 13 residues. Germline CDR1 MDHEN, CDR2 SYDVKM. V was shortened by 6 bases and J by 2 bases, with 10 bases between the two germline ends. The DNA for the CDR3 is TGTGCCAGCAGCGTACAGAGAAACTATGGCTACACCTTC. Residues: CASSVQRNYGYTF.

This clone was counted a few times. The chain recombines TRBV18 with TRBJ1-1, with D possibly TRBD1 on 5 matching bases. Germline assignment: CDR1 KGHSH and CDR2 LQKENI. The CDR3 spans 20 residues. Trimming took off 6 bases at V and 2 bases at J, with 31 bases between the two ends. DNA of the CDR3: TGTGCCAGCTCCTCGCGGGGACCGAAGGTTGGGGTCGATACCAACACTGAAGCTTTCTTT. This translates into CASSSRGPKVGVDTNTEAFF. The full variable domain, rest sourced from reference TRBV18 and TRBJ1-1, is NAGVMQNPRHLVRRRGQEARLRCSPMKGHSHVYWYRQLPEEGLKFMVYLQKENIIDESGMPKERFSAEFPKEGPSILRIQQVVRGDSAAYFCASSSRGPKVGVDTNTEAFFGQGTRLTVV.

This rearrangement joins TRBV30 to TRBJ2-5; D call uncertain. The J call is uncertain, as TRBJ2-7 better fits the DNA end. The CDR3 is made up of 11 amino acids. Germline assignment: CDR1 GTSNPN and CDR2 SVGIG (reference sequence). The CDR3 DNA sequence: TGTGCCTGGGCGGTTGGATACGAGCAGTACTTC. Its protein is CAWAVGYEQYF.

This clone came up a few times. One end of the junction is discordant with germline, which a read error may explain. The CDR3 is CATSLYYEQYF. The CDR3 DNA reads as TGTGCCACCAGTCTTTACTACGAGCAGTACTTC. The chain uses TRBV6-1 and TRBJ2-7; D is ambiguous. Looked up from germline, CDR1 is MNHNS and CDR2 is SASEGT. There are 11 residues in the CDR3.

The V gene is TRBV10-3, the J gene TRBJ1-6; TRBD1 matches at 7 bases. The J segment lost 0 bases and the V segment lost 10 bases, leaving 3 bases of the junction unmatched. Germline CDR1 is ENHRY and CDR2 is SYGVKD. There are 14 residues in the CDR3. In DNA form, the CDR3 reads TGTGCCACCCAGGGGGGCTCCTATAATTCACCCCTCCACTTT. This sequence encodes CATQGGSYNSPLHF.

This clone has only a few counts. The chain carries TRBV4-1 and TRBJ2-7; 7 bases are shared with TRBD2. Per the germline V gene, CDR1 is MGHRA and CDR2 is YSYEKL. V trimming: 3 bases; J trimming: 3 bases; junction bases outside the gene matches: 2. This CDR3 is 13 amino acids long. CDR3 amino acids: CASSQGGFYEQYF. CDR3 bases: TGCGCCAGCAGCCAGGGGGGGTTCTACGAGCAGTACTTC.

This clone was observed a few times. The V and J genes are TRBV6-5 and TRBJ2-2; D perhaps matches TRBD1 (7 bases). Trimming pared 6 bases from V and 7 bases from J, leaving 12 bases between. The CDR3 is 13 amino acids. Germline V gene data show CDR1 as MNHEY and CDR2 as SVGAGI. In DNA, the CDR3 is TGTGCCAGCAGGCCGCAGGGGGGCGGGGAGCTGTTTTTT. Translated: CASRPQGGGELFF.

This chain uses TRBV7-3 with TRBJ1-6, with D possibly matching TRBD1 (6 bases). This CDR3 spans 13 amino acids. The V gene lost 3 bases and the J gene lost 6 bases, with 6 bases spanning the gap. Germline assignment: CDR1 SGHTA and CDR2 FQGTGA. The CDR3 here is CASSLDSNSPLHF. The CDR3 nucleotides are TGTGCCAGCAGCTTGGACAGTAATTCACCCCTCCACTTT.

The rearrangement uses TRBV19 and TRBJ2-5; 8 bases match TRBD2. The junction had 14 bases not matched to a gene; V was cut back by 0 bases and J by 2 bases. The CDR3 sequence is 19 residues long. Germline loops: CDR1 LNHDA, CDR2 SQIVND (reference sequence). This CDR3 reads CASSIDPLAGKGGQETQYF. CDR3 DNA: TGTGCCAGTAGTATAGATCCCCTAGCGGGTAAAGGTGGACAAGAGACCCAGTACTTC.

The V and J genes are TRBV5-4 and TRBJ2-7; TRBD1 matches 8 bases. With V trimmed by 6 bases and J by 4 bases, 15 bases remained unmatched. The germline V gene has CDR1 SGHNT and CDR2 YYREEE (reference sequence). This CDR3 region has 16 residues. In DNA form, the CDR3 reads TGTGCCAGCAATCCAATCCCCGGGACAGGTTCTTACGAGCAGTACTTC. It yields the protein CASNPIPGTGSYEQYF. Filled out from reference TRBV5-4 and TRBJ2-7, the complete variable domain reads ETGVTQSPTHLIKTRGQQVTLRCSSQSGHNTVSWYQQALGQGPQFIFQYYREEENGRGNFPPRFSGLQFPNYSSELNVNALELDDSALYLCASNPIPGTGSYEQYFGPGTRLTVT.

This rearrangement joins TRBV7-9 to TRBJ2-3; 10 nucleotides agree with TRBD2. CDR3 length equals 15 residues. Trimming at V came to 3 bases and at J to 7 bases, leaving 7 bases not matched to a gene. The germline V gene has CDR1 SEHNR and CDR2 FQNEAQ (reference sequence). CDR3: CASSLRAGGVYTQYF. The DNA of the CDR3 is TGTGCCAGCAGCTTGAGAGCGGGGGGGGTTTATACGCAGTATTTT. Variable domain in full (rest from reference TRBV7-9 and TRBJ2-3): DTGVSQNPRHKITKRGQNVTFRCDPISEHNRLYWYRQTLGQGPEFLTYFQNEAQLEKSRLLSDRFSAERPKGSFSTLEIQRTEQGDSAMYLCASSLRAGGVYTQYFGPGTRLTVL.

The V gene is TRBV6-5, the J gene TRBJ2-7, with 14 nucleotides matching TRBD2. The CDR3 is 15 residues long. The germline V gene encodes CDR1 MNHEY and CDR2 SVGAGI. The ends lost 6 bases at V and 4 bases at J; junction bases unmatched: 5. The chain's CDR3 is CASSSGLAGGYEQYF. In nucleotides, the CDR3 is TGTGCCAGCAGCTCCGGACTAGCGGGGGGTTACGAGCAGTACTTC.

The chain carries TRBV28 and TRBJ2-7; TRBD2 matches at 10 bases. Germline loops: CDR1 MDHEN, CDR2 SYDVKM. The CDR3 covers 18 residues. Trimming at V came to 2 bases and at J to 2 bases, leaving 12 bases not matched to a gene. CDR3 loop: CASSLGWGLAKATYEQYF. The CDR3 nucleotides read TGTGCCAGCAGTTTAGGGTGGGGACTAGCGAAAGCCACCTACGAGCAGTACTTC.

The rearrangement uses TRBV7-9 and TRBJ1-5; 8 nucleotides agree with TRBD1. CDR1 is SEHNR and CDR2 is FQNEAQ in the germline V gene (reference sequence). V trimming: 3 bases; J trimming: 0 bases; junction bases outside the gene matches: 10. CDR3 length: 18 amino acids. DNA of the CDR3: TGTGCCAGCAGCTTCTCCGGGACAGGAGTTTATAGCAATCAGCCCCAGCATTTT. Translated, it gives CASSFSGTGVYSNQPQHF.

This clone has a handful of counts. The chain uses TRBV28 and TRBJ1-5; D gene ambiguous. The germline V and J ends were trimmed by 3 bases and 5 bases, with 11 bases remaining between them. The CDR3 consists of 14 residues. Germline CDR1 MDHEN, CDR2 SYDVKM. This CDR3 reads CASSLSIEHQPQHF. CDR3 nucleotides: TGTGCCAGCAGTTTGAGTATTGAGCATCAGCCCCAGCATTTT.

The chain couples TRBV9 to TRBJ2-3; 10 positions agree with TRBD2. The V gene end was trimmed by 4 bases and the J gene end by 6 bases; junction bases not matched to a gene: 8. CDR3 size: 15 residues. CDR1 SGDLS and CDR2 YYNGEE come from the germline V gene. The CDR3 here is CASSPRSGGADTQYF. For the CDR3, the DNA is TGTGCCAGCAGCCCAAGGAGCGGGGGGGCTGATACGCAGTATTTT.

V usage is TRBV7-9 and J usage is TRBJ2-5; 8 bases fit TRBD1. Germline CDR1 is SEHNR and CDR2 is FQNEAQ (reference sequence). V shed 3 bases, J shed 3 bases, and the junction held 6 bases outside the gene matches. The CDR3 loop spans 15 amino acids. The CDR3 DNA sequence: TGTGCCAGCAGCTTCCTAACAGGGGGAGAAGAGACCCAGTACTTC. This codes for CASSFLTGGEETQYF.

The rearrangement joins TRBV28 to TRBJ2-7, with 7 nucleotides matching TRBD2. CDR3 size: 12 residues. Germline V gene data show CDR1 as MDHEN and CDR2 as SYDVKM. V shed 5 bases and J 5 bases; nucleotides not matched to a gene: 3. The CDR3 protein is CASSLTSHEQYF. The CDR3 bases are TGTGCCAGCAGTCTGACTAGCCACGAGCAGTACTTC.